The clone carrying this T cell receptor beta chain was seen only a few times. The antigen is not known. This record belongs to a study of T cell repertoires in cytomegalovirus infection. As for the study in general: Recently identified HLA-C-restricted CMV epitopes and well-studied HLA-B-restricted CMV epitopes were used by the study. Based on public TCR beta signatures, there were indications of CMV infection and of a matching HLA type. Study conclusions and caveats: Across the ex vivo response, the dominant clonotypes were HLA-C-restricted CMV-specific TCR beta clonotypes.

TCRdb fed the reads into MiXCR, producing one record per CDR3 protein. This table holds around 140,000 distinct CDR3 sequences, around 32% found once. Sequenced here: CD8+ T cells from cultured PBMCs, sampled from culture after CMV antigen stimulation. This receptor was obtained from a human donor in good health (CMV status not recorded). Some clones in this sample may be carry-over from other donors' samples.

For the CDR3, the DNA is TGTGCCAGCAGTTACTTTCCTAGCGGGGGAGGGAATGAGCAGTTCTTC. The encoded protein is CASSYFPSGGGNEQFF. The chain links TRBV6-5 to TRBJ2-1; TRBD2 matches 10 bases. CDR1 is MNHEY and CDR2 is SVGAGI in the germline V gene. The CDR3 has 16 amino acids. Trimming removed 1 base from V and 7 bases from J; junction bases left unmatched: 7.